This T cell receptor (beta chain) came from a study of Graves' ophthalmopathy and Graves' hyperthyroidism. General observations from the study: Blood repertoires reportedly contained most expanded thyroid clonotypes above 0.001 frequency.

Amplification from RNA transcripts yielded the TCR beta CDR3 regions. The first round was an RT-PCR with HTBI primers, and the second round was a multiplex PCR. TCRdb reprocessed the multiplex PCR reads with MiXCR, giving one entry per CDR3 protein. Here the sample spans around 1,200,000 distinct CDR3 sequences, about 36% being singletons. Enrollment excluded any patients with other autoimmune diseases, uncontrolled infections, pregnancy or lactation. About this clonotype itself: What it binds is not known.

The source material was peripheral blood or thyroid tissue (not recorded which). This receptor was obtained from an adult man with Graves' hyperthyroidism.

The CDR3 sequence is CASSLRAGAKRGYTF. The CDR3 nucleotides read TGTGCCAGCAGTTTGAGGGCAGGGGCAAAGCGAGGCTACACCTTC. This chain joins TRBV12-3 or TRBV12-4 and TRBJ1-2, with TRBD1 as a possible D gene (6 bases). The CDR3 is made up of 15 amino acids. V was trimmed by 3 bases and J by 8 bases, leaving 19 bases between them.